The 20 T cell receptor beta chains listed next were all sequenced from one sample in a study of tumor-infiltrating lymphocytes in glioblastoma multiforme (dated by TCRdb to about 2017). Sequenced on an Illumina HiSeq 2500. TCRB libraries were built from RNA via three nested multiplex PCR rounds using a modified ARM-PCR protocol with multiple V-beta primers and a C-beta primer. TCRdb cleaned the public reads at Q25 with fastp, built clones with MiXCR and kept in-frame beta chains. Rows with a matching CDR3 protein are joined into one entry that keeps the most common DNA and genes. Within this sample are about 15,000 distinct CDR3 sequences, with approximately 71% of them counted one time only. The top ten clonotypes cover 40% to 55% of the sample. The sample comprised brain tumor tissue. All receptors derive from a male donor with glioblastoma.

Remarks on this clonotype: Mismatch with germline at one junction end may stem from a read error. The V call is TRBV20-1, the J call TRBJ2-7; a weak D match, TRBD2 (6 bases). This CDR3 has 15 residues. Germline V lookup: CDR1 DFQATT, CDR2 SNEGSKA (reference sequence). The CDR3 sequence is CNAREGTSEGYEQYF. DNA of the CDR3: TGCAATGCTAGAGAAGGGACTTCGGAGGGTTACGAGCAATATTTC.

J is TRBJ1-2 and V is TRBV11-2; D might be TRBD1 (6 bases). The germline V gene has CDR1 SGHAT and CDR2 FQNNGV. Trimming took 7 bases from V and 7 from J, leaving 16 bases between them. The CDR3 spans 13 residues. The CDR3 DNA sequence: TGTGCCAGCACCCTAGGGGGGGGGTGTGGCTACACCTTC. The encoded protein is CASTLGGGCGYTF.

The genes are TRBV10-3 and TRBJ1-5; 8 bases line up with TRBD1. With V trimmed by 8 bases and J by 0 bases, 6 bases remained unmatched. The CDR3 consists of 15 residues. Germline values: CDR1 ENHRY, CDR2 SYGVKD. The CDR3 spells CAIGQGRNSNQPQHF. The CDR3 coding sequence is TGTGCCATCGGACAGGGACGAAATAGCAATCAGCCCCAGCATTTT.

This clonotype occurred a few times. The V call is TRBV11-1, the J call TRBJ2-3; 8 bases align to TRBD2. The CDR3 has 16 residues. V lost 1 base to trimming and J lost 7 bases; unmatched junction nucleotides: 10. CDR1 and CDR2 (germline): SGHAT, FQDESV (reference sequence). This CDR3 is CASSLGLAGSTYTQYF. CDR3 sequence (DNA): TGTGCCAGCAGCTTAGGATTAGCGGGGAGTACATATACGCAGTATTTT.

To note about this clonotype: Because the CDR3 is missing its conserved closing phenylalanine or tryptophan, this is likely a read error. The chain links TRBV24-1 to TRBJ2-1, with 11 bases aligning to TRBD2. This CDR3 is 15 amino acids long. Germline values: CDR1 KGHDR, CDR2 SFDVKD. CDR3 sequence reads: CATGDGLAGDNEQFL. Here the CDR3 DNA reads TGTGCCACCGGTGACGGACTAGCGGGTGACAATGAGCAGTTCTTA.

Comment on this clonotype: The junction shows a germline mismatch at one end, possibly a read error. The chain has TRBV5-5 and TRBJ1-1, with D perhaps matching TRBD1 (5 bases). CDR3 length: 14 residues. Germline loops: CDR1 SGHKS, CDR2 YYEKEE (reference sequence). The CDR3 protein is CAGAPTGGNTEAFF. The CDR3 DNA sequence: TGTGCCGGCGCCCCAACCGGGGGGAACACTGAAGCCTTCTTT.

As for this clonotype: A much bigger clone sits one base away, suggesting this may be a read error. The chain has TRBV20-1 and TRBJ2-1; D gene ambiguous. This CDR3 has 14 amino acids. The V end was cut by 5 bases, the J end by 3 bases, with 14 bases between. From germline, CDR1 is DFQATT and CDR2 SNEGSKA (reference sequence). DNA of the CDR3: TGCAGTGCTGGGAATCGGGTAGACTACAATGAGCAGTTCTTC. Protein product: CSAGNRVDYNEQFF.

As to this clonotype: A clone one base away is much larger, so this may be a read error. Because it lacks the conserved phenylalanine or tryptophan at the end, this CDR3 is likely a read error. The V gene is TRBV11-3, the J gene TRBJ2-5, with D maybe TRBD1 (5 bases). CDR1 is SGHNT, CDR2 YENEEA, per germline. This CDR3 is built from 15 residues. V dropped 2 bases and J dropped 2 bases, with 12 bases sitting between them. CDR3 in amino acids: CASSLKEAGQETQYL. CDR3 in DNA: TGTGCCAGCAGCTTAAAAGAGGCAGGGCAAGAGACCCAGTACCTC.

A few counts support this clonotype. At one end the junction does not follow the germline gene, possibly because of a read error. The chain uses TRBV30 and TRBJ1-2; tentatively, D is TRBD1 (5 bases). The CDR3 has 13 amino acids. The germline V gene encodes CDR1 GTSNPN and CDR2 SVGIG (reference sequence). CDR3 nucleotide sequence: TGTGCCTGGAGTAGGCCGGGGCTGACTGGCTACATCTTC. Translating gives CAWSRPGLTGYIF.

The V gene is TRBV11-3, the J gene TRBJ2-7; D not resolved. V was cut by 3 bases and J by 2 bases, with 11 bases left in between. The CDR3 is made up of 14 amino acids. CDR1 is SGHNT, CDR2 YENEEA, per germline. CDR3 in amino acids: CASSFSFLTYEQYF. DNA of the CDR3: TGTGCCAGCAGCTTTTCCTTCCTTACCTACGAGCAGTACTTC.

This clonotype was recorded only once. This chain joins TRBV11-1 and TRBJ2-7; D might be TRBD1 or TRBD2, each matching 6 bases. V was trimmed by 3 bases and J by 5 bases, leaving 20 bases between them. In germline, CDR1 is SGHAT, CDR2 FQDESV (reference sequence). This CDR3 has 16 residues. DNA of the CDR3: TGTGCCAGCAGCTTGGGCGGGGTGGCCAGGGACAACGAGCAGTACTTC. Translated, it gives CASSLGGVARDNEQYF.

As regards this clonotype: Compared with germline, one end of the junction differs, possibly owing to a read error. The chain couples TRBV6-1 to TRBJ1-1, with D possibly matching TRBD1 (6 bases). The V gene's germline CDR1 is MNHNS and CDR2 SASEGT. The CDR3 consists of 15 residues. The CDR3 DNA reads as TGTACAAGCAGTGAATCCTACCCGGGGGGCACTGAAGCCTTCTTT. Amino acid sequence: CTSSESYPGGTEAFF.

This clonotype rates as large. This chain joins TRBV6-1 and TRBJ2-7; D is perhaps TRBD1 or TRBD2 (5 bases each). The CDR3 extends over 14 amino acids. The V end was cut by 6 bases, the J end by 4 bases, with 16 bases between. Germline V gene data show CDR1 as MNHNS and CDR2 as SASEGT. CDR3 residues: CASRITRGAYEQYF. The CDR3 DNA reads TGTGCCAGCAGGATAACTCGGGGCGCATACGAGCAGTACTTC.

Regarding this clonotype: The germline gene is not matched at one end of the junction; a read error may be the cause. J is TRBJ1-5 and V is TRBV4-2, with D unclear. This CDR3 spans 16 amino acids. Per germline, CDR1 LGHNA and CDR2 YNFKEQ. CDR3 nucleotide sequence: TGTGCCAGCTGCCAAGGGATCTACGAGGGTGGTCAGCCCCAGCATTTT. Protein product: CASCQGIYEGGQPQHF.

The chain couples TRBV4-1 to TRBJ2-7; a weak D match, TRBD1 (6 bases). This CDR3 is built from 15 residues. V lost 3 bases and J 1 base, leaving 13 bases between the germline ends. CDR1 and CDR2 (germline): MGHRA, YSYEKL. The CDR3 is CASSHPDRLSYEQYF. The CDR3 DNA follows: TGCGCCAGCAGCCACCCTGACAGGCTATCCTACGAGCAGTACTTC.

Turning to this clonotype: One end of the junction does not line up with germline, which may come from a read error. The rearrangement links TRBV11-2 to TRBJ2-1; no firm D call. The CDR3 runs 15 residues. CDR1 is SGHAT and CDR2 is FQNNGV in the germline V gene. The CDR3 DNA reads TGTGCCAGCGGCTTAGAGGTTAGCCCCTACAATGAGAAGTTCTTC. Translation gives CASGLEVSPYNEKFF.

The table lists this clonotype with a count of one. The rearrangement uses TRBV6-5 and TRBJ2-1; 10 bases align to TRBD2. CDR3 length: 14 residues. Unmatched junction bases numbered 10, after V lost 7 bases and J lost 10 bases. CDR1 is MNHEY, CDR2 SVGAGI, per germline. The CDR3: CASKGLAESSEQFF. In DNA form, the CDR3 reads TGTGCCAGCAAAGGACTAGCGGAATCTTCCGAGCAGTTCTTC.

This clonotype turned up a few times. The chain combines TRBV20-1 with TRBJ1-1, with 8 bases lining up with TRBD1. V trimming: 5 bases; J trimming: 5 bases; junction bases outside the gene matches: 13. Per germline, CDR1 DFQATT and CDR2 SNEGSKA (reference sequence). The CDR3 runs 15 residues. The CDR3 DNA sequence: TGCAGTGCTCCCCGTAGGACAGGGATATATACTGAAGCTTTCTTT. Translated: CSAPRRTGIYTEAFF.

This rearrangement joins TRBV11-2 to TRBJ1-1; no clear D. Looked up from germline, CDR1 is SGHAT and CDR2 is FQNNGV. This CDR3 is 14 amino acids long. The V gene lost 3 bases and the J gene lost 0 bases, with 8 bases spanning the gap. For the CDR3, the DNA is TGTGCCAGCAGCTTTGGCCGGTTGAACACTGAAGCTTTCTTT. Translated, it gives CASSFGRLNTEAFF.

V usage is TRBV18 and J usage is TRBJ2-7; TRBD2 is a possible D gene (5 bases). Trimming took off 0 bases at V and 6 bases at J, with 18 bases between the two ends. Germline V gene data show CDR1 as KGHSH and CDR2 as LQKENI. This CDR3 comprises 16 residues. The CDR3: CASSPPKASRFGEQYF. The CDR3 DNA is TGTGCCAGCTCACCACCGAAAGCTAGCCGTTTCGGCGAGCAGTACTTC.